The sequence of this TCR beta chain was determined in a study of CD8+CD57+ T cells in acquired aplastic anemia. The template used for profiling TCR beta VDJ and CDR3 was genomic DNA. TCRdb recomputed calls from the reads with MiXCR, one row per CDR3 protein. The repertoire has about 290,000 distinct CDR3 sequences, under 65% of them found once; the top ten carry 1% to 1.5%. Comment on this clonotype: Its ends do not fully match the called genes, so a read error is possible.

Those patients picked for sequencing had displayed CD8+CD57+ cell expansion on flow cytometry. CDR1 and CDR2 (germline): LNHDA, SQIVND (reference sequence). This CDR3 has 15 residues. The chain employs TRBV19 and TRBJ1-1, with 9 positions matching TRBD1. The sequence was obtained from a human donor with aplastic anemia. Sequenced: sorted CD4+, CD8+, or CD8+CD57+ T cells (not recorded which) from PBMCs. The CDR3 is CASITTGGRNTEASF. The CDR3 DNA is TGTGCCAGTATTACGACAGGGGGAAGGAACACTGAAGCTTCCTTT.